This paragraph covers one TCR beta chain sequence. This clone was observed a single time. It lacks a known antigen. No base quality information exists; no much larger clone differs at one position. CDR1 and CDR2 (SGHTA, FQGNSA) derive from the germline V gene. V and J are truncated by 6 bases and 11 bases respectively, leaving an intervening sequence of 12 bases. Including the terminal cysteine and phenylalanine, the CDR3 comprises 11 residues. Only the CDR3 part of the read is kept: 33 bases, read in frame from the first base. This sample was included in a study of cytomegalovirus exposure and HLA in healthy donors (TCRdb year 2017). Regarding the research as a whole: In an earlier analysis of under 600 of the donors, under 300 Gb of sequence data and 100 million or so unique TCR beta sequences from 150 million to 200 million T cells were reported. Donor age, sex, ethnicity and CMV serostatus were compiled together with the repertoire data. An early release covering roughly 640 HLA-typed donors comprised 300 to 350 gigabases of sequencing data and tens of millions of unique TCR sequences. In an earlier analysis of 500 to 650 of the donors, high-throughput TCR beta sequencing was used to judge whether each TCR beta V gene segment behaved as functional or pseudogenic. High-throughput TCR immunosequencing, statistical association of individual TCRs with disease status, and machine learning were combined to predict cytomegalovirus infection status. A later genetic analysis used genome-wide SNP genotypes for about three fifths of the 666 donors, treating that subset as a discovery cohort. HLA typing covered class I and class II loci at four-digit resolution. The study was designed to test whether signatures of past pathogen exposure could be identified by cataloging public T cell receptors. Because of strong linkage in the cohort, five DR-DQ haplotypes were treated as single units for association and clustering. All discovery cohort repertoires had been generated on a single sequencing platform. The number of donors typed differed by locus, with roughly 629-640 for A, B, C, DRB1 and DQB1, more than 500 for DQA1, approximately 580 for DPA1, and about 450 for DPB1. The later analysis used no new phenotypic data to find candidate immune exposures, relying instead on TCR beta sequences and their occurrence across donors. The study profiled the T cell repertoires of under 850 subjects by immunosequencing and related them to cytomegalovirus serostatus. Among the roughly 430 genotyped donors, about 83% belonged to the genetic ancestry cluster associated with self-reported Caucasian donors. On average, 235,054 unique TCR beta nucleotide sequences were sequenced per donor among 398 genotyped donors of the cohort, with about 19% of those sequences being non-productive. In a later analysis, previously published TCR beta repertoires from 666 donors were re-analyzed and high-resolution HLA genotyping was added so that TCR occurrence patterns could be studied. Along with the approximately 670-subject first cohort, a separate validation cohort of over a hundred different subjects was used. Study-wide findings and limitations: In a later genetic analysis, a missense DCLRE1C variant was associated with V-gene and J-gene trimming of TCR beta chains, and the association was replicated in an independent cohort. The classifier was reported to diagnose cytomegalovirus status with high specificity and sensitivity in both the original and validation cohorts. Because the 87-base-pair reads could not distinguish some IMGT-functional V segments, including TRBV6-2 and TRBV6-3, those segments were excluded. In this cohort, only TCR beta chains were sequenced, and detectable features were limited by the absence of alpha or paired-chain data. A later analysis reported that several top co-occurrence clusters appeared linked to parvovirus B19, influenza, CMV and Epstein-Barr virus. Presence/absence analyses assumed roughly uniform sequencing depth across donors, an assumption that may not hold. Because counts were too low, under 20 rarely observed V segments, including chromosome 9 orphons, were left out of the earlier analysis of 587 of the donors. A later genetic analysis reported fewer N-insertions in productive TCRs among donors in an Asian-associated ancestry cluster than the approximately 670-donor mean. The study gave a list of about 160 TCR beta chains associated with cytomegalovirus. Compared with equally common non-associated chains, HLA-associated TCR beta chains in a later analysis were more clonally expanded and had lower generation probabilities. Correlated functional status among segregating V segments might be attributable to linkage disequilibrium, but an unknown experimental factor could not be ruled out. Specific HLA alleles were associated with some 15,000 TCR beta sequences at a false discovery rate of 0.05 in a later analysis. Immune exposure information for the cohort was limited to CMV serostatus. A further reported finding was that TCR beta sequences accurately predicted the HLA-A and HLA-B alleles for most subjects in the first cohort. An earlier analysis of 587 of the donors showed that most TCR beta V segments appeared in productive rearrangements either about 87% or about 30% of the time, which broadly matched IMGT annotations. Most CMV-associated TCR beta chains appeared to be HLA-restricted in a later analysis, and the HLA associations seemed to be driven largely by CMV exposure. Because some donors lacked HLA typing at each locus, the association tests relied only on the typed subset. The sequencing pipeline was judged likely to have produced a cluster of highly shared sequence variants as a technical artifact. When HLA alleles, especially DR and DQ, strongly co-occurred, TCR associations were difficult to assign to individual alleles. According to the authors, the approach could potentially be generalized to other disease states and immunological phenotypes. A few of the identified cytomegalovirus-associated TCR beta chains were confirmed in vitro to be specific for cytomegalovirus antigens. In a later analysis, TCR association rates were found to vary across HLA loci, with the most associated TCRs seen for DRB1 alleles and the fewest for HLA-C alleles. Most TCR sequences were observed very rarely across donors, whereas some public TCRs were present in many individuals.

The cohort was made up of several hundred healthy bone marrow donors. At the time of sampling, every cohort member was nominally healthy, though immune exposures that went unrecorded were likely present. The donor tested CMV seronegative, placing the donor among the 350 or so seronegative members of the cohort. A peripheral blood sample was provided by each donor, and peripheral blood mononuclear cells were used for TCR beta sequencing. The Qiagen DNeasy Blood Extraction Kit was used to extract genomic DNA from the blood cell samples. The method behind the library was the immunoSEQ multiplex PCR assay. The multiplex PCR relied on a mix of 60 forward primers for TCR Vbeta segments and 13 reverse primers for TCR Jbeta segments. The CDR3 region of rearranged TCR beta genes was amplified from genomic DNA with a multiplex PCR assay. The Illumina HiSeq System was used to sequence the amplified TCR beta libraries as 87-base-pair reads. The paper's processing steps were these. A later analysis counted about 80 million unique TCR beta chains across the 666 repertoires, and 10 million to 12 million of these chains were shared by at least two donors. Raw reads were error-corrected and collapsed into unique sequences by a nearest-neighbor algorithm in which closely related sequences were merged to remove PCR and sequencing errors. V, D and J gene segments were assigned by aligning CDR3 sequences to IMGT reference sequences. For a sequence to be retained, a match of at least six nucleotides to both a V gene segment and a J gene segment was required. A rearrangement was called productive if the CDR3 had no stop codons and remained in frame with V and J, and every other rearrangement was called non-productive. CDR3 was defined according to IMGT convention as the region running from the second conserved V-encoded cysteine to the conserved J-encoded phenylalanine. The earlier analysis of about 570 of the donors excluded any sequence lacking an unambiguous match to a single V gene segment. An earlier analysis of 500 to 600 of the donors classified V segments as functional when productive rearrangements were above 56.7% and as segregating when the standard deviation between donors was above 5%. A statistical classification framework was built to diagnose cytomegalovirus status from the catalog of TCR beta chain sequences. In a later analysis, V and J genes were assigned by comparing TCR nucleotide sequences against IMGT/GENE-DB human TR gene sequences. Using the TCRdist pipeline, a later analysis assigned CDR3 sequences along with most-parsimonious VDJ recombination scenarios. In a later analysis, every TCR beta chain was defined by the combination of its CDR3 amino acid sequence and its V-gene family, and reads without a unique V-gene family were dropped. To address suspected cross-contamination and a sequencing artifact, a later analysis removed roughly 640 highly shared, low-generation-probability nucleotide sequences. In a later analysis, a clonal expansion index was calculated for each public chain from normalized within-repertoire ranks of inferred template counts. In a later analysis, generation probabilities were computed with a VDJ recombination model fitted to out-of-frame rearrangements, and the resulting probabilities were checked against IGoR. A later analysis scored TCR-TCR, TCR-HLA and TCR-CMV co-occurrence with hypergeometric tests, applying a repertoire-size bias correction to TCR pairs. False discovery rates were estimated in a later analysis by permuting HLA or CMV assignments 20 times. In a later analysis, co-occurring TCRs were grouped using DBSCAN, with TCRdist sequence similarity added in when clustering inside HLA-allele-positive subsets. For co-occurrence clustering, repertoires with fewer than 30,000 or more than 120,000 public chains were excluded, along with four to six repertoires with anomalous nucleotide sharing. TCRdb's version of the immuneACCESS table is confined to in-frame rearrangements and falls short of the full clone set. An unresolved V gene accounts for under half of the shortfall where checked; the remainder is of unknown origin. That table is the source of V, J and clone size, and D and trimming were worked out from the DNA. Recorded for this sample are around 130,000 clones; about 85% of them occurred a single time. Of the sample, about 1.5% falls within the top ten clones.

The receptor was isolated from a boy younger than 18 in good health and CMV-seronegative. Sequenced material: PBMCs. This chain is built from TRBV7-2 and TRBJ2-3, and the D gene may be TRBD2, 6 bases matching. For the CDR3, the sequence is CASRGGEWQYF. In nucleotides, the sequence is TGTGCCAGCAGGGGGGGAGAATGGCAGTATTTT.